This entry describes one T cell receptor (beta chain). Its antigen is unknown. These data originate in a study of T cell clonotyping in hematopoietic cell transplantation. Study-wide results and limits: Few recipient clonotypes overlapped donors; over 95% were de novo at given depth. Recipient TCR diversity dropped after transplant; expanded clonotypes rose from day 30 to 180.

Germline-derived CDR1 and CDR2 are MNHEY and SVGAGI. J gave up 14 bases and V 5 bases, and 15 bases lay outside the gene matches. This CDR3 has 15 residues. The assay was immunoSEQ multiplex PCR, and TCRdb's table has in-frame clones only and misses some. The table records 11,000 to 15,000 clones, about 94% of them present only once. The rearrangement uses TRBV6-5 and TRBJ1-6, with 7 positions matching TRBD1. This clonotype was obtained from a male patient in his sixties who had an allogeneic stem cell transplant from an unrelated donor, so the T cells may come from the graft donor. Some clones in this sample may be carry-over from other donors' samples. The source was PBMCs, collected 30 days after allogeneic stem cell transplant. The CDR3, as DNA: TGTGCCAGCAGTACGGGACAGAGCACTTTTATAACCCTCCACTTT. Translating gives CASSTGQSTFITLHF.